The next 29 T cell receptor beta chains were all read from a single sample in a study of regulatory T cells in long-lasting Graves disease. TCR beta libraries were built with iRepertoire HTBI primers and Arm-PCR of CDR3 regions. Each CDR3 protein gets one entry after TCRdb re-called the multiplex PCR reads with MiXCR. The sample lists approximately 400,000 distinct CDR3 sequences; more than 12% were seen once. The time point is: newly diagnosed GD, antithyroid drugs for less than 3 months. From PBMCs, RNA was extracted and then used to make the TCR library. This sample also belongs to another study, concerning T cells in Graves' hyperthyroidism and ophthalmopathy.

The source was peripheral blood mononuclear cells (PBMCs), collected at new diagnosis, from a patient treated with antithyroid drugs. The receptors were gathered from a woman aged 25-40 years with Graves disease.

This clonotype was detected a few times. CDR3 DNA: TGTGCCAGCAGTAGCACAGGGACCAACACAGATACGCAGTATTTT. Its translation is CASSSTGTNTDTQYF. The V gene is TRBV6-4, the J gene TRBJ2-3, with TRBD1 as a possible D gene (6 bases). CDR1 is MRHNA, CDR2 SNTAGT, per germline. The CDR3 sequence is 15 residues long. Trimming removed 5 bases at V and 2 bases at J, with 14 bases between.

In its sample, this clonotype was seen a few times. The J gene is TRBJ1-2, the V gene TRBV7-2; D may be TRBD1 (5 bases). Looked up from germline, CDR1 is SGHTA and CDR2 is FQGNSA. V was trimmed by 7 bases and J by 2 bases, leaving 14 bases between them. This CDR3 has 14 residues. CDR3 region: CASMKGRLNYGYTF. The CDR3 bases are TGTGCCAGCATGAAGGGACGGCTGAACTATGGCTACACCTTC.

Comments on this clonotype: A read error may explain this, as a much larger clone is one base away. The DNA for the CDR3 is TGTGCCAGCAGTGTAAGTCGGAACAATCAGCCCCAGCATTTT. Amino acids: CASSVSRNNQPQHF. The chain employs TRBV6-2 or TRBV6-3 and TRBJ1-5; no definite D call. The V and J ends lost 5 bases and 3 bases respectively, with 11 bases between them. Per germline, CDR1 MNHEY and CDR2 SVGEGT. The CDR3 runs to 14 residues.

The chain uses TRBV30 and TRBJ1-3, with D unresolved. The CDR3 is 15 residues long. Germline loops: CDR1 GTSNPN, CDR2 SVGIG (reference sequence). V was pared by 7 bases and J by 0 bases, with 16 bases between. The CDR3, as DNA: TGTGCCTCGTATTTTGAAGAGATCTCTGGAAACACCATATATTTT. It translates to CASYFEEISGNTIYF.

The chain recombines TRBV6-1 with TRBJ1-3; D call uncertain. V shed 4 bases and J shed 0 bases, with 4 bases lying between them. Germline CDR1 and CDR2: MNHNS and SASEGT. There are 13 residues in the CDR3. The CDR3 loop reads CASSGFSGNTIYF. The CDR3 nucleotides are TGTGCCAGCAGTGGCTTCTCTGGAAACACCATATATTTT.

This clonotype was detected only a few times. V gene TRBV4-2 combines with J gene TRBJ1-2; D unclear. The CDR3 is made up of 12 amino acids. The ends were cut back, 8 bases at V and 2 bases at J, with 9 bases in the middle. Germline V gene lookup returns CDR1 LGHNA and CDR2 YNFKEQ. The CDR3 spells CASRWENYGYTF. DNA for the CDR3: TGTGCCAGCCGATGGGAAAACTATGGCTACACCTTC.

Of note for this clonotype: This likely reflects a read error, since a far larger clone is one base away. The rearrangement links TRBV7-2 to TRBJ2-1; a possible D gene is TRBD2 (5 bases). The CDR3 has 16 residues. Germline CDR1 is SGHTA and CDR2 is FQGNSA. V was cut by 5 bases and J by 10 bases, with 24 bases left in between. The CDR3 loop is CASSRTYRGPLHEQFF. The CDR3 nucleotides read TGTGCCAGCAGCCGGACGTATCGCGGGCCTCTTCACGAGCAGTTCTTC.

This chain uses TRBV9 with TRBJ1-2, with 8 bases fitting TRBD1. Trimming at V came to 4 bases and at J to 4 bases, leaving 9 bases not matched to a gene. This CDR3 comprises 15 residues. The germline CDR1 and CDR2 sequences are SGDLS and YYNGEE. This chain's CDR3 is CASSPRGRPGYGYTF. CDR3 nucleotide sequence: TGTGCCAGCAGCCCCAGGGGGCGGCCCGGCTATGGCTACACCTTC.

The table lists this clonotype with a few counts. The junction differs from germline at one of its ends, possibly a read error. The chain carries TRBV10-3 and TRBJ2-7; 12 nucleotides agree with TRBD2. Germline V gene sequence: CDR1 ENHRY, CDR2 SYGVKD. This CDR3 has 15 residues. The CDR3 sequence: CTIRELAGGLYEQYF. In DNA, the CDR3 is TGTACCATCAGGGAACTAGCGGGAGGTCTCTACGAGCAGTACTTC.

Only a few counts were recorded for this clonotype. V and J are TRBV19 and TRBJ1-5, with D unresolved. This CDR3 comprises 14 residues. V lost 5 bases and J lost 12, with 20 bases in between. Germline loops: CDR1 LNHDA, CDR2 SQIVND (reference sequence). Here the CDR3 reads CASSPRGGRSRQHF. The DNA for the CDR3 is TGTGCCAGTAGTCCTCGGGGAGGGAGGTCGCGCCAGCATTTT.

The table lists this clonotype with many counts. The chain joins TRBV29-1 to TRBJ1-1, with 8 bases lining up with TRBD1. With 7 bases clipped from V and 0 bases from J, the junction kept 13 bases outside the gene matches. CDR3 size: 16 residues. Germline V gives CDR1 SQVTM, CDR2 ANQGSEA. CDR3 protein: CSGTSRDRTLNTEAFF. CDR3 nucleotide sequence: TGCAGCGGGACAAGCCGGGACAGGACTTTGAACACTGAAGCTTTCTTT.

The V call is TRBV25-1, the J call TRBJ2-3; tentative D call: TRBD1 (5 bases). Germline-derived CDR1 and CDR2 are MGHDK and SYGVNS. Trimming pared 4 bases from V and 8 bases from J, leaving 10 bases between. CDR3 length equals 12 residues. CDR3 sequence reads: CASSGQLGTQYF. The CDR3 DNA sequence: TGTGCCAGCAGTGGACAGCTAGGTACGCAGTATTTT.

This chain joins TRBV4-1 and TRBJ1-1, with 8 positions matching TRBD1. There are 16 residues in the CDR3. J gave up 3 bases and V 4 bases, and 10 bases lay outside the gene matches. Per the germline V gene, CDR1 is MGHRA and CDR2 is YSYEKL. The CDR3 loop is CASSRRTGQKDTEAFF. The CDR3 bases are TGCGCCAGCAGCCGTCGGACAGGGCAAAAGGACACTGAAGCTTTCTTT.

This clonotype showed up many times. The chain has TRBV27 and TRBJ2-1; D gene ambiguous. The germline CDR1 and CDR2 sequences are MNHEY and SMNVEV (reference sequence). This CDR3 is 16 amino acids long. With 2 bases removed from V and 0 bases from J, the gap between germline ends came to 11 bases. For the CDR3, the DNA is TGTGCCAGCAGTTTAGCTGGGATTAGCTCCTACAATGAGCAGTTCTTC. Its translation is CASSLAGISSYNEQFF.

The chain's CDR3 is CSATTGGLSGYTF. CDR3 DNA: TGCAGTGCTACCACAGGGGGCCTAAGTGGCTACACCTTC. The chain links TRBV20-1 to TRBJ1-2; 9 bases line up with TRBD1. The CDR3 length is 13 residues. The junction had 7 bases not matched to a gene; V was cut back by 4 bases and J by 7 bases. The germline V gene encodes CDR1 DFQATT and CDR2 SNEGSKA (reference sequence).

This clonotype was seen more than once but under ten times. The rearrangement uses TRBV7-3 and TRBJ1-6, with a weak D call TRBD1 (5 bases). CDR3 length equals 19 residues. Germline V gene data show CDR1 as SGHTA and CDR2 as FQGTGA. The ends were cut back, 5 bases at V and 8 bases at J, with 28 bases in the middle. The CDR3 DNA is TGTGCCAGCAGCCCAATCCTAACGGGACCGCCGCTAGGCCATTCACCCCTCCACTTT. Amino acid sequence: CASSPILTGPPLGHSPLHF.

This clonotype was detected many times. This chain uses TRBV18 with TRBJ2-5; 8 bases align to TRBD1. With V trimmed by 3 bases and J by 4 bases, 7 bases remained unmatched. Germline CDR1 and CDR2: KGHSH and LQKENI. CDR3 length equals 15 residues. CDR3 sequence (DNA): TGTGCCAGCTCACCGACCCCGACAGGGGTAGAGACCCAGTACTTC. It translates to CASSPTPTGVETQYF.

In this sample, this clonotype turned up a few times. The chain combines TRBV6-5 with TRBJ2-1, with a tentative D call TRBD1 (6 bases). This CDR3 comprises 16 residues. Germline-derived CDR1 and CDR2 are MNHEY and SVGAGI. The V gene lost 0 bases and the J gene lost 8 bases, with 17 bases spanning the gap. The CDR3 bases are TGTGCCAGCAGTTACTCGAGGTTTGGGTCAGGGGATGAGCAGTTCTTC. It encodes CASSYSRFGSGDEQFF.

This clonotype was found a few times. The rearrangement joins TRBV7-9 to TRBJ2-7; the match to TRBD2 covers 8 bases. The CDR3 is 17 amino acids. Germline V gives CDR1 SEHNR, CDR2 FQNEAQ (reference sequence). V shed 5 bases, J shed 0 bases, and the junction held 12 bases outside the gene matches. CDR3 amino acids: CASSLRAGGPSSYEQYF. The CDR3 coding sequence is TGTGCCAGCAGCCTTAGGGCGGGGGGACCTAGCTCCTACGAGCAGTACTTC.

V gene TRBV6-5 combines with J gene TRBJ2-7; TRBD1 matches 7 bases. Trimming at V came to 0 bases and at J to 2 bases, leaving 7 bases not matched to a gene. Germline V gives CDR1 MNHEY, CDR2 SVGAGI. This CDR3 is 16 amino acids long. CDR3 amino acids: CASSYSGDRPTYEQYF. In DNA form, the CDR3 reads TGTGCCAGCAGTTACTCCGGGGACAGACCCACCTACGAGCAGTACTTC.

In its sample, this clonotype was seen many times. The chain links TRBV28 to TRBJ2-7, with 10 bases fitting TRBD2. After removal of 6 bases from V and 3 bases from J, the junction contained 5 bases not matched to a gene. This CDR3 contains 14 residues. Looked up from germline, CDR1 is MDHEN and CDR2 is SYDVKM. DNA for the CDR3: TGTGCCAGCAGGACTAGCGGGCGACTCTACGAGCAGTACTTC. This encodes CASRTSGRLYEQYF.

This clonotype appeared many times. This chain joins TRBV6-1 and TRBJ1-1; D is uncertain. From germline, CDR1 is MNHNS and CDR2 SASEGT. V gave up 7 bases and J gave up 0 bases, with 9 bases separating them. The CDR3 sequence is 13 residues long. In nucleotides, the CDR3 is TGTGCCAGCAACCCGACCGTGAACACTGAAGCTTTCTTT. Its translation is CASNPTVNTEAFF.

This rearrangement joins TRBV10-3 to TRBJ2-1; D is perhaps TRBD2 (5 bases). The CDR3 totals 13 residues. Looked up from germline, CDR1 is ENHRY and CDR2 is SYGVKD. V was trimmed by 6 bases and J by 5 bases, leaving 11 bases between them. Here the CDR3 reads CAIRGLRDNEQFF. CDR3 DNA sequence: TGTGCCATCAGGGGTCTGCGGGACAATGAGCAGTTCTTC.

At least ten counts were recorded for this clonotype. This chain uses TRBV27 with TRBJ1-1, with TRBD1 identical over 8 bases. The V and J ends lost 6 bases and 0 bases, in that order; junction bases with no gene match: 6. The CDR3 is 15 amino acids. Germline V gene data show CDR1 as MNHEY and CDR2 as SMNVEV (reference sequence). The CDR3 loop reads CASSLGQALNTEAFF. CDR3 DNA sequence: TGTGCCAGCAGCCTGGGACAGGCCTTGAACACTGAAGCTTTCTTT.

Ten or more counts support this clonotype. The chain combines TRBV5-1 with TRBJ1-1; D call uncertain. The V and J ends lost 1 base and 4 bases respectively, with 14 bases between them. There are 15 residues in the CDR3. Germline CDR1 is SGHRS and CDR2 is YFSETQ. CDR3 in amino acids: CASSLSRVGFTEAFF. CDR3 bases: TGCGCCAGCAGCTTGAGCCGGGTAGGGTTCACTGAAGCTTTCTTT.

This clonotype was seen repeatedly, ten times or more. The rearrangement links TRBV6-2 or TRBV6-3 to TRBJ2-5; D is unresolved. The V end lost 8 bases, the J end lost 5 bases, and 6 bases lay between the germline ends. There are 10 residues in the CDR3. CDR1 and CDR2 from the germline V gene are MNHEY and SVGEGT. CDR3 region: CASPDETQYF. In DNA form, the CDR3 reads TGTGCCAGCCCCGACGAGACCCAGTACTTC.

J is TRBJ2-7 and V is TRBV7-8; 10 nucleotides agree with TRBD2. Trimming took 2 bases from V and 3 from J; bases not matched to a gene: 22. The CDR3 contains 21 residues. The germline V gene encodes CDR1 SGHVS and CDR2 FQNEAQ. This CDR3 is CASSLFLAGVGPGVGNYEQYF. CDR3 in DNA: TGTGCCAGCAGCTTATTTCTAGCGGGAGTGGGGCCGGGGGTCGGGAACTACGAGCAGTACTTC.

This clonotype was picked up many times. This chain links TRBV14 with TRBJ2-1; 7 bases are shared with TRBD2. Germline CDR1 is SGHDN and CDR2 is FVKESK. The CDR3 is 16 amino acids. The junction had 9 bases not matched to a gene; V was cut back by 1 base and J by 6 bases. CDR3 nucleotides: TGTGCCAGCAGCCAAGGGCGCGGGAGAGGGTTCAATGAGCAGTTCTTC. The encoded protein is CASSQGRGRGFNEQFF.

This clonotype was found a few times. This chain links TRBV7-9 with TRBJ2-7; the D is unclear. Germline V gene lookup returns CDR1 SEHNR and CDR2 FQNEAQ (reference sequence). The CDR3 consists of 14 residues. Deletions cut 1 base from V and 6 bases from J, with 13 bases between. The CDR3 nucleotides are TGTGCCAGCAGCTTAGAGGGTGGAGACGGCGAGCAGTACTTC. Protein sequence: CASSLEGGDGEQYF.